This TCR beta chain is drawn from a study of regulatory T cells in long-lasting Graves disease. Study observations and caveats: Compared with new cases, persistent Graves' patients showed reduced TCR diversity. Peripheral blood alone, not thyroid tissue, underwent study.

Indicated time point: newly diagnosed GD, antithyroid drugs for less than 3 months. Construction of the TCR library relied on RNA isolated from PBMCs. EDTA tubes received nine milliliters of drawn peripheral blood. Assembly of TCR beta libraries relied on iRepertoire HTBI primers together with Arm-PCR of CDR3 regions. Per the authors' pipeline: Sequenced samples collectively carried around 60 TRBV and some 15 TRBJ segments. TCRdb independently ran MiXCR on the multiplex PCR reads; one entry per CDR3 protein. The authors' filters were not applied to this entry. The sample shows about 240,000 distinct CDR3 sequences, around 21% of them seen only once. This CDR3 is built from 16 residues. Germline values: CDR1 SGHNT, CDR2 YENEEA. V shed 5 bases, J shed 7 bases, and the junction held 13 bases outside the gene matches. With regard to this clonotype: Its antigen is unidentified.

This sequence was found in a female donor with Graves disease. Sequenced here: peripheral blood mononuclear cells (PBMCs), sampled at new diagnosis, from a patient treated with antithyroid drugs. The rearrangement uses TRBV11-3 and TRBJ2-1, with TRBD2 matching 8 bases. The CDR3 region is CASSASGGAWGNEQFF. The CDR3 coding sequence is TGTGCCAGCAGCGCCTCGGGGGGGGCCTGGGGAAATGAGCAGTTCTTC. Based on the CDR3 plus reference TRBV11-3 and TRBJ2-1, the full variable domain is EAGVVQSPRYKIIEKKQPVAFWCNPISGHNTLYWYLQNLGQGPELLIRYENEEAVDDSQLPKDRFSAERLKGVDSTLKIQPAELGDSAVYLCASSASGGAWGNEQFFGPGTRLTVL.